This TCR beta chain emerged from a study of shared clonotypes between healthy human individuals. Study summary: Each donor contributed plates that comprised three CD4 naive, three CD4 memory, two CD8 naive and one CD8 memory.

Sequencing was performed with immunoSEQ multiplex PCR; in TCRdb, only in-frame clones are kept and a portion is missing. Altogether approximately 1.5 million clones are present, approximately 98% being singletons, with the ten largest covering 0.4% to 0.45%. Concerning this clone: Its antigen is undetermined.

Trimming shortened V by 0 bases and J by 10 bases, and 13 bases separated the two germline ends. CDR1 and CDR2 (germline): WNHNN, SYGVQD (reference sequence). This CDR3 is 14 amino acids long. The study, taken as a whole, reports: The authors sampled blood alone, and tissue repertoires likely differ.

This chain connects TRBV10-1 to TRBJ2-1; D gene ambiguous. The sequencing sample was made of naive CD4+ T cells sorted from blood. Subset meaning: CD45RA+ positively selected. This TCR was recovered from a man aged 25 to 40 in good health. The CDR3: CASSESPTRFEQFF. CDR3 in DNA: TGCGCCAGCAGTGAGTCTCCCACCCGGTTCGAGCAGTTCTTC.